Below are 20 T cell receptor beta chains sequenced from a single sample in a study of regulatory T cells in long-lasting Graves disease. iRepertoire HTBI primers and Arm-PCR of CDR3 regions built TCR beta libraries. TCRdb re-derived calls from the multiplex PCR reads in MiXCR, one entry per CDR3 protein. The table shows 300,000 to 400,000 distinct CDR3 sequences, with roughly 17% occurring only once. Time point indicated: newly diagnosed GD, antithyroid drugs for less than 3 months. PBMC RNA was the source of the TCR library. The same sample was also used in a study of T cells in Graves' hyperthyroidism and ophthalmopathy.

The sequencing used peripheral blood mononuclear cells (PBMCs), collected at new diagnosis, from a patient treated with antithyroid drugs. These receptors were taken from a man aged 35-49 years with Graves disease.

In its sample, this clonotype was seen a few times. This may be a read error, as it is one base from a much larger clone. The chain joins TRBV20-1 to TRBJ2-1; the match to TRBD1 covers 11 bases. V lost 7 bases and J lost 8; bases outside the gene matches: 10. The CDR3 consists of 14 residues. Germline V CDR1 and CDR2: DFQATT, SNEGSKA (reference sequence). This CDR3 reads CSGIPGQGGDEQFF. The CDR3 region has the DNA TGCAGTGGAATACCGGGACAGGGGGGCGATGAGCAGTTCTTC.

The chain carries TRBV11-2 and TRBJ2-5; 8 bases map to TRBD1. The germline CDR1 and CDR2 sequences are SGHAT and FQNNGV. Trimming removed 5 bases from V and 4 bases from J; junction bases left unmatched: 9. CDR3 length equals 15 residues. DNA for the CDR3: TGTGCCAGCAGCAGTAGGCAGGGGGCCGGAGAGACCCAGTACTTC. Translating gives CASSSRQGAGETQYF. The variable domain in full, completed from reference TRBV11-2 and TRBJ2-5, reads EAGVAQSPRYKIIEKRQSVAFWCNPISGHATLYWYQQILGQGPKLLIQFQNNGVVDDSQLPKDRFSAERLKGVDSTLKIQPAKLEDSAVYLCASSSRQGAGETQYFGPGTRLLVL.

Of note for this clonotype: A single base is all that separates this from a far larger clone, so a read error is likely. The V and J genes are TRBV28 and TRBJ2-1, with 9 positions matching TRBD1. The ends lost 3 bases at V and 10 bases at J; junction bases unmatched: 13. From germline, CDR1 is MDHEN and CDR2 SYDVKM. This CDR3 spans 16 amino acids. The CDR3 coding sequence is TGTGCCAGCAGTTTCAGGTTCGGACAGGGGAGAATAGAGCAGTTCTTC. It translates to CASSFRFGQGRIEQFF.

This clonotype appeared many times. The chain couples TRBV10-3 to TRBJ2-7; TRBD1 matches 7 bases. The CDR3 extends over 12 amino acids. Per the germline V gene, CDR1 is ENHRY and CDR2 is SYGVKD. The junction had 3 bases not matched to a gene; V was cut back by 6 bases and J by 4 bases. The chain's CDR3 is CAIRTGLYEQYF. DNA of the CDR3: TGTGCCATCAGGACAGGGTTATACGAGCAGTACTTC.

This sequence joins TRBV30 and TRBJ1-3, with TRBD1 matching 8 bases. Germline loops: CDR1 GTSNPN, CDR2 SVGIG (reference sequence). Germline trimming cut 7 bases from V and 0 bases from J; bases unmatched to any gene: 5. The CDR3 consists of 14 residues. This CDR3 reads CALTGALSGNTIYF. The CDR3 nucleotides are TGTGCCTTGACAGGGGCCCTCTCTGGAAACACCATATATTTT.

The table lists this clonotype with a few counts. With a much larger clone just one base away, this may be a read error. The chain is built from TRBV2 and TRBJ2-1; 7 bases fit TRBD2. Germline CDR1 SNHLY, CDR2 FYNNEI. The CDR3 is 17 residues long. The junction had 24 bases not matched to a gene; V was cut back by 7 bases and J by 12 bases. The CDR3 protein is CASTEAPRRGTLEGQFF. The CDR3 DNA follows: TGTGCCAGCACCGAAGCCCCTCGGCGGGGGACCTTAGAGGGGCAGTTCTTC. Filled out from reference TRBV2 and TRBJ2-1, the complete variable domain reads EPEVTQTPSHQVTQMGQEVILRCVPISNHLYFYWYRQILGQKVEFLVSFYNNEISEKSEIFDDQFSVERPDGSNFTLKIRSTKLEDSAMYFCASTEAPRRGTLEGQFFGPGTRLTVL.

This clonotype was detected many times. This sequence joins TRBV30 and TRBJ2-3; D gene ambiguous. V was clipped by 2 bases and J by 2 bases, with 11 bases between them. The germline CDR1 and CDR2 sequences are GTSNPN and SVGIG (reference sequence). The length of the CDR3 is 14 residues. The CDR3 DNA sequence: TGTGCCTGGAGTCGCGCTAGTGCCACAGATACGCAGTATTTT. Its protein product is CAWSRASATDTQYF.

V is TRBV24-1 and J is TRBJ2-7, with 10 bases lining up with TRBD2. CDR3 length: 17 amino acids. CDR1 is KGHDR, CDR2 SFDVKD, per germline. Germline trimming cut 5 bases from V and 5 bases from J; bases unmatched to any gene: 14. For the CDR3, the DNA is TGTGCCACCAGTGGTTCCAGCGGGGGGGCCAGGCGCCACGAGCAGTACTTC. This gives the protein CATSGSSGGARRHEQYF.

This clonotype was picked up many times. This sequence joins TRBV30 and TRBJ2-5, with no clear D. Germline-derived CDR1 and CDR2 are GTSNPN and SVGIG (reference sequence). The germline V and J ends were trimmed by 3 bases and 7 bases, with 15 bases remaining between them. This CDR3 contains 13 residues. The CDR3 DNA reads TGTGCCTGGAGCCGGGCCGAATATGGGACCCAGTACTTC. This translates into CAWSRAEYGTQYF.

This clonotype has just a few counts. V gene TRBV18 combines with J gene TRBJ2-3; tentatively, D is TRBD1 (5 bases). Germline V gives CDR1 KGHSH, CDR2 LQKENI. V dropped 2 bases and J dropped 6 bases, with 18 bases sitting between them. This CDR3 is 16 amino acids long. The DNA for the CDR3 is TGTGCCAGCTCACCAAGGGCTAAAGGGGCCGGTGATACGCAGTATTTT. Its translation is CASSPRAKGAGDTQYF.

On this clonotype: This may be a read error, as it is one base from a much larger clone. CDR3: CASTPGAANTGGLFF. In nucleotides, the CDR3 is TGTGCCAGCACCCCCGGGGCGGCAAACACCGGGGGGCTGTTTTTT. The gene calls are TRBV6-2 or TRBV6-3 and TRBJ2-2; D possibly corresponds to TRBD2 (6 bases). This CDR3 is 15 amino acids long. Germline loops: CDR1 MNHEY, CDR2 SVGEGT.

The rearrangement joins TRBV30 to TRBJ2-3, with no clear D. Looked up from germline, CDR1 is GTSNPN and CDR2 is SVGIG (reference sequence). Trimming stripped 3 bases from V and 9 bases from J, with 13 bases between. The CDR3 length is 12 residues. The CDR3 sequence: CAWSEPRLTQYF. CDR3 in DNA: TGTGCCTGGAGCGAGCCACGGCTAACGCAGTATTTT.

J is TRBJ2-1 and V is TRBV2; D ambiguous. The CDR3 has 12 residues. V shed 6 bases and J shed 6 bases, with 9 bases lying between them. The V gene's germline CDR1 is SNHLY and CDR2 FYNNEI. CDR3 loop: CASSLDVNEQFF. The CDR3 region has the DNA TGTGCCAGCAGCTTAGACGTCAATGAGCAGTTCTTC.

This clonotype was picked up many times. The chain carries TRBV7-3 and TRBJ2-3; D is unclear. This CDR3 comprises 14 residues. Germline lookup yields CDR1 SGHTA and CDR2 FQGTGA. The germline V and J ends were trimmed by 0 bases and 2 bases, with 6 bases remaining between them. In DNA form, the CDR3 reads TGTGCCAGCAGCTTAACCGGATACACAGATACGCAGTATTTT. Protein product: CASSLTGYTDTQYF. Variable domain in full (rest from reference TRBV7-3 and TRBJ2-3): GAGVSQTPSNKVTEKGKYVELRCDPISGHTALYWYRQSLGQGPEFLIYFQGTGAADDSGLPNDRFFAVRPEGSVSTLKIQRTERGDSAVYLCASSLTGYTDTQYFGPGTRLTVL.

This clonotype was observed a few times. A much larger clone lies one base from this, so it may be a read error. As the CDR3 is not closed by the conserved phenylalanine or tryptophan, this likely results from a read error. The chain recombines TRBV18 with TRBJ2-7; D call uncertain. Between the trimmed V and J ends, which lost 1 base and 10 bases, there was a span of 11 bases. CDR1 KGHSH and CDR2 LQKENI come from the germline V gene. The CDR3 totals 12 residues. The CDR3 DNA sequence: TGTGCCAGCTCACCACGGCCTACGGAACAGTACTCC. Translating gives CASSPRPTEQYS.

This clonotype was detected many times. The chain links TRBV7-9 to TRBJ1-6, with a tentative D call TRBD1 (6 bases). This CDR3 spans 16 amino acids. The germline V gene has CDR1 SEHNR and CDR2 FQNEAQ (reference sequence). V dropped 1 base and J dropped 9 bases, with 16 bases sitting between them. CDR3 sequence reads: CASSLGAGVLGSPLHF. The CDR3 DNA sequence: TGTGCCAGCAGCTTAGGCGCAGGGGTATTGGGTTCACCCCTCCACTTT.

This clonotype has ten or more counts. V gene TRBV12-3 or TRBV12-4 combines with J gene TRBJ2-7; 7 bases line up with TRBD1. The CDR3 has 14 amino acids. The junction had 2 bases not matched to a gene; V was cut back by 3 bases and J by 0 bases. The CDR3 loop reads CASSFGDSSYEQYF. The CDR3 region has the DNA TGTGCCAGCAGTTTTGGGGACAGCTCCTACGAGCAGTACTTC.

This clonotype has ten or more counts. The chain couples TRBV10-1 to TRBJ2-7; D is unclear. This CDR3 is 16 amino acids long. Germline CDR1 WNHNN, CDR2 SYGVQD (reference sequence). Deletions cut 7 bases from V and 0 bases from J, with 19 bases between. CDR3 in amino acids: CASKVMVTQPSYEQYF. The CDR3 nucleotides are TGCGCCAGCAAGGTGATGGTCACTCAACCCTCCTACGAGCAGTACTTC.

The chain couples TRBV19 to TRBJ1-1; tentative D call: TRBD1 (6 bases). This CDR3 comprises 15 residues. V lost 7 bases, J lost 0 bases, and 15 bases lay in between. The germline CDR1 and CDR2 sequences are LNHDA and SQIVND (reference sequence). CDR3 coding DNA: TGTGCCAGTAACCCACCCGACAGGCTGAACACTGAAGCTTTCTTT. This codes for CASNPPDRLNTEAFF.

Many counts were recorded for this clonotype. The chain joins TRBV30 to TRBJ2-1; 9 nucleotides line up with TRBD2. V was pared by 3 bases and J by 4 bases, with 4 bases of the junction left unmatched. CDR1 and CDR2 (germline): GTSNPN, SVGIG (reference sequence). The CDR3 extends over 14 amino acids. The CDR3 region is CAWRRGGQYNEQFF. CDR3 in DNA: TGTGCCTGGAGGCGGGGGGGCCAGTACAATGAGCAGTTCTTC.